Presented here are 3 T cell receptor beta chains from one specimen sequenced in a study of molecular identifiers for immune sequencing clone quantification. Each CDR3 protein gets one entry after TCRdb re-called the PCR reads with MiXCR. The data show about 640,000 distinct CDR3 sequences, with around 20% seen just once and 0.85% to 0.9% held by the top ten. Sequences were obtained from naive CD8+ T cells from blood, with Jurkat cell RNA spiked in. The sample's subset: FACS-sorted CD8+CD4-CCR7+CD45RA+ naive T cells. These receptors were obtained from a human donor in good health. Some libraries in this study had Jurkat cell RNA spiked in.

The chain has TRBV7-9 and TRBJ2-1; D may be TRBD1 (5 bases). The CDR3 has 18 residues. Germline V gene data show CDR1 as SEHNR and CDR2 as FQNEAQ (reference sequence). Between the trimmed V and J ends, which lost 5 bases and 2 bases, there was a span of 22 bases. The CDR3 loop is CASSPASPAGKAYNEQFF. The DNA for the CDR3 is TGTGCCAGCAGCCCCGCCTCGCCGGCAGGGAAGGCCTACAATGAGCAGTTCTTC.

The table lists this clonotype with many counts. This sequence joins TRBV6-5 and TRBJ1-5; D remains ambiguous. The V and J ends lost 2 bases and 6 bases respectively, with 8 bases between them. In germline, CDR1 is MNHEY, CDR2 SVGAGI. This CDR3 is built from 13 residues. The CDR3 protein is CASSYEIGQPQHF. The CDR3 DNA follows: TGTGCCAGCAGTTACGAGATAGGTCAGCCCCAGCATTTT.

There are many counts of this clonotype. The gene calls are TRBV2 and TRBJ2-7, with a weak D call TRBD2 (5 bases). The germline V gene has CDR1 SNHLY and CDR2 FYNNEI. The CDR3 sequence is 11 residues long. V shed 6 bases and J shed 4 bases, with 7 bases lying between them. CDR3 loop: CASRGEYEQYF. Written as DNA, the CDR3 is TGTGCCAGCAGGGGAGAGTACGAGCAGTACTTC.